One sample yielded the 14 T cell receptor beta chains listed below, sequenced in a study of cytomegalovirus exposure and HLA in healthy donors. The PCR was carried out with 60 Vbeta primers and 13 Jbeta primers. The table came from immunoSEQ multiplex PCR; TCRdb's copy has only in-frame clones and leaves some out. The sample's table shows 90,000 to 150,000 clones. The source material was PBMCs. The receptor source for this set is a man aged 18 to 30 in good health and CMV-seronegative.

The gene calls are TRBV19 and TRBJ1-1; a weak D match, TRBD1 (6 bases). CDR3 length equals 16 residues. Germline V gene data show CDR1 as LNHDA and CDR2 as SQIVND (reference sequence). V lost 5 bases and J lost 1, with 17 bases in between. CDR3 DNA: TGTGCCAGTAGTTTTCGAGGGGGACACGGGAACACTGAAGCTTTCTTT. As protein: CASSFRGGHGNTEAFF.

The chain links TRBV9 to TRBJ1-5; TRBD1 matches 9 bases. Germline V gives CDR1 SGDLS, CDR2 YYNGEE. V was clipped by 4 bases and J by 3 bases; unmatched bases: 5. The CDR3 contains 15 residues. In DNA form, the CDR3 reads TGTGCCAGCAGCTCCGGACAGGGGCCCAATCAGCCCCAGCATTTT. Amino acid sequence: CASSSGQGPNQPQHF.

This chain uses TRBV15 with TRBJ2-5; no clear D gene. This CDR3 is 13 amino acids long. The V end lost 0 bases, the J end lost 5 bases, and 7 bases lay between the germline ends. Germline CDR1 reads LNHNV; CDR2 reads YYDKDF (reference sequence). CDR3 loop: CATSRDLEETQYF. The CDR3 DNA reads TGTGCCACCAGCAGAGATCTGGAGGAGACCCAGTACTTC.

This sequence joins TRBV29-1 and TRBJ1-2, with 7 bases that match TRBD1. Losses at the gene ends were 3 bases for V and 4 bases for J; bases not matched to a gene: 8. Looked up from germline, CDR1 is SQVTM and CDR2 is ANQGSEA. The CDR3 contains 14 residues. For the CDR3, the DNA is TGCAGCGTTGAGGGGGACAGACTTTTCTATGGCTACACCTTC. As protein: CSVEGDRLFYGYTF.

V gene TRBV6-5 combines with J gene TRBJ2-7; 7 nucleotides match TRBD1. Trimming took 5 bases from V and 3 from J; bases not matched to a gene: 7. This CDR3 contains 14 residues. Germline values: CDR1 MNHEY, CDR2 SVGAGI. CDR3 region: CASSVAGGIYEQYF. Here the CDR3 DNA reads TGTGCCAGCAGTGTTGCAGGGGGAATCTACGAGCAGTACTTC.

This chain uses TRBV5-1 with TRBJ2-1; 7 nucleotides agree with TRBD2. The length of the CDR3 is 15 residues. Per the germline V gene, CDR1 is SGHRS and CDR2 is YFSETQ. The ends lost 2 bases at V and 7 bases at J; junction bases unmatched: 9. The CDR3 region has the DNA TGCGCCAGCAGCTTCACGGCGGGAGTTTTAAATGAGCAGTTCTTC. Translation gives CASSFTAGVLNEQFF.

The V call is TRBV11-2, the J call TRBJ2-5, with TRBD1 as a possible D gene (6 bases). Germline V gene data show CDR1 as SGHAT and CDR2 as FQNNGV. The length of the CDR3 is 15 residues. V gave up 7 bases and J gave up 5 bases, with 20 bases separating them. Written as DNA, the CDR3 is TGTGCCAGCACCCAGGGGTCCACGAGTATTGAGACCCAGTACTTC. Translating it yields CASTQGSTSIETQYF.

The chain recombines TRBV4-1 with TRBJ1-1; 10 bases agree with TRBD1. The CDR3 is 14 amino acids. CDR1 and CDR2 from the germline V gene are MGHRA and YSYEKL. The trim removed 1 base at V and 5 bases at J, leaving 1 base unmatched. This CDR3 is CASSQAGQGTEAFF. The CDR3 DNA reads TGCGCCAGCAGCCAAGCGGGACAGGGGACTGAAGCTTTCTTT.

This chain uses TRBV2 with TRBJ2-1; 15 nucleotides match TRBD2. The CDR3 totals 14 residues. J lost 7 bases, V lost 8 bases, and 3 bases had no gene match. Germline V CDR1 and CDR2: SNHLY, FYNNEI. CDR3 in DNA: TGTGCCAGCTTAGGGACTAGCGGGAGGAATGAGCAGTTCTTC. Translating gives CASLGTSGRNEQFF.

This rearrangement joins TRBV6-5 to TRBJ2-3, with 8 nucleotides matching TRBD1. The CDR3 has 16 residues. The V gene's germline CDR1 is MNHEY and CDR2 SVGAGI. Unmatched junction bases numbered 7, after V lost 1 base and J lost 4 bases. DNA for the CDR3: TGTGCCAGCAGTTACTTCGAAGGACAGGGCGCAGATACGCAGTATTTT. The encoded protein is CASSYFEGQGADTQYF.

The chain links TRBV25-1 to TRBJ2-3, with TRBD1 identical over 8 bases. There are 12 residues in the CDR3. V trimming: 11 bases; J trimming: 3 bases; junction bases outside the gene matches: 4. CDR1 MGHDK and CDR2 SYGVNS come from the germline V gene. In DNA form, the CDR3 reads TGTGCCGGTGGACAGGGAACAGATACGCAGTATTTT. It yields the protein CAGGQGTDTQYF.

This chain uses TRBV11-2 with TRBJ1-2; D remains unclear. The CDR3 runs to 13 residues. CDR1 and CDR2 from the germline V gene are SGHAT and FQNNGV. V gave up 0 bases and J gave up 5 bases, with 7 bases separating them. The CDR3, as DNA: TGTGCCAGCAGCTTAGACGTCCCGTATGGCTACACCTTC. Translating gives CASSLDVPYGYTF.

The gene calls are TRBV13 and TRBJ1-4; TRBD1 agrees at 10 bases. Losses at the gene ends were 5 bases for V and 5 bases for J; bases not matched to a gene: 2. The CDR3 sequence is 14 residues long. The V gene's germline CDR1 is PRHDT and CDR2 FYEKMQ (reference sequence). Here the CDR3 DNA reads TGTGCCAGCAGCAGGGACAGGGGAAATGAAAAACTGTTTTTT. The encoded protein is CASSRDRGNEKLFF.

This rearrangement joins TRBV19 to TRBJ1-4; D not resolved. Germline-derived CDR1 and CDR2 are LNHDA and SQIVND (reference sequence). The V and J ends lost 3 bases and 8 bases respectively, with 7 bases between them. The CDR3 is 12 residues long. CDR3 in amino acids: CASSILGEKLFF. CDR3 nucleotides: TGTGCCAGTAGTATCCTCGGGGAAAAACTGTTTTTT.